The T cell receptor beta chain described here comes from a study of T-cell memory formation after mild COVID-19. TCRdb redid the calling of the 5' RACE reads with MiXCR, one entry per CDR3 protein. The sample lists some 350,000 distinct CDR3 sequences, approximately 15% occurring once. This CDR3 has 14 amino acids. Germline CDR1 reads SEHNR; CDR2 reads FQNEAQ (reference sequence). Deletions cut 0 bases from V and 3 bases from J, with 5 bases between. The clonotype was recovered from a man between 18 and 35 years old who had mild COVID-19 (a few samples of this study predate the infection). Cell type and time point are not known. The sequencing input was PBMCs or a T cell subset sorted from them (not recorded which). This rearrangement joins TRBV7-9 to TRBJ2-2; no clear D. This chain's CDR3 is CASSLARHTGELFF. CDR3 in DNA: TGTGCCAGCAGCTTAGCGCGGCACACCGGGGAGCTGTTTTTT.